Listed below are T cell receptor beta chains from one sample, sequenced in a study of blood T cells in healthy people across ages. TCRdb used MiXCR to reprocess the 5' RACE reads, holding one entry per CDR3 protein. The table lists fewer than 800,000 distinct CDR3 sequences, approximately 25% of them singletons, with 9.4% in the top ten. This same sample was also taken into another study, of T cells of mothers and their children.

The source material was blood. The receptors derive from a boy between 5 and 17 years old in good health. Each CDR3 is given with its conserved first and last residue. A D gene is named only where the DNA matches it firmly. Only part of the rows carry a size: once, few, many, or a class if the clone is expanded.

D: TRBD2
length: 16
J: TRBJ2-4
size: NA
V: TRBV3-1
CDR3: CASSPPGLAGEGIQYF
DNA: TGTGCCAGCAGCCCTCCGGGACTAGCGGGAGAAGGGATTCAGTACTTC

D: NA
length: 19
J: TRBJ1-3
size: few
V: TRBV6-1
CDR3: CASTPPGRTGLNSGNTIYF
DNA: TGTGCCAGCACACCCCCGGGGAGAACGGGACTGAACTCTGGAAACACCATATATTTT

D: TRBD2
length: 16
J: TRBJ2-5
size: few
V: TRBV7-2
CDR3: CASSLGVAGGRETQYF
DNA: TGTGCCAGCAGCTTAGGGGTAGCGGGGGGGAGAGAGACCCAGTACTTC

D: NA
length: 14
J: TRBJ1-3
size: few
V: TRBV6-2/TRBV6-3
CDR3: CASSYSSSGNTIYF
DNA: TGTGCCAGCAGTTACTCCAGCTCTGGAAACACCATATATTTT

D: TRBD1
length: 16
J: TRBJ2-2
size: NA
V: TRBV27
CDR3: CASSYRTGVYTGELFF
DNA: TGTGCCAGCAGTTACCGGACAGGGGTGTACACCGGGGAGCTGTTTTTT

D: NA
length: 14
J: TRBJ2-5
size: few
V: TRBV6-2/TRBV6-3
CDR3: CASSYFGGSLPQYF
DNA: TGTGCCAGCAGTTACTTTGGGGGCAGCCTCCCCCAGTACTTC

D: TRBD2
length: 16
J: TRBJ2-5
size: NA
V: TRBV2
CDR3: CASSARLAGGLETQYF
DNA: TGTGCCAGCAGCGCTAGACTAGCGGGAGGGCTGGAGACCCAGTACTTC

D: NA
length: 13
J: TRBJ1-2
size: few
V: TRBV20-1
CDR3: CSASPGRGSGYTF
DNA: TGCAGTGCTAGCCCGGGTCGGGGAAGTGGCTACACCTTC

D: NA
length: 16
J: TRBJ2-7
size: few
V: TRBV10-3
CDR3: CAISESSQGGTYEQYF
DNA: TGTGCCATCAGTGAGTCGTCCCAGGGGGGGACCTACGAGCAGTACTTC

D: TRBD1
length: 17
J: TRBJ2-2
size: NA
V: TRBV7-6
CDR3: CASSSRQGNPVPGELFF
DNA: TGTGCCAGCAGCTCACGACAGGGGAACCCCGTGCCCGGGGAGCTGTTTTTT

D: NA
length: 15
J: TRBJ2-1
size: NA
V: TRBV7-3
CDR3: CASSLIGASYNEQFF
DNA: TGTGCCAGCAGCTTAATAGGGGCCTCCTACAATGAGCAGTTCTTC

D: NA
length: 16
J: TRBJ2-1
size: NA
V: TRBV27
CDR3: CASKEYREDPDNEQFF
DNA: TGTGCCAGCAAAGAATACAGGGAGGATCCCGACAATGAGCAGTTCTTC

D: TRBD2
length: 17
J: TRBJ2-1
size: NA
V: TRBV20-1
CDR3: CSARDLGGLAVYNEQFF
DNA: TGCAGTGCTAGAGATCTAGGGGGACTAGCGGTCTACAATGAGCAGTTCTTC

D: NA
length: 16
J: TRBJ1-3
size: NA
V: TRBV5-6
CDR3: CASSFEQRVSGNTIYF
DNA: TGTGCCAGCAGCTTTGAGCAAAGGGTCTCTGGAAACACCATATATTTT

D: TRBD2
length: 15
J: TRBJ2-5
size: NA
V: TRBV20-1
CDR3: CSARDLSGRLETQYF
DNA: TGCAGTGCTAGAGACCTTAGCGGGAGGCTGGAGACCCAGTACTTC

D: NA
length: 14
J: TRBJ2-1
size: NA
V: TRBV20-1
CDR3: CSAREGLTYNEQFF
DNA: TGCAGTGCCCGAGAGGGGCTTACCTACAATGAGCAGTTCTTC

D: NA
length: 12
J: TRBJ2-4
size: NA
V: TRBV7-9
CDR3: CASKGGSNVQYF
DNA: TGTGCCAGCAAAGGGGGTTCGAACGTTCAGTACTTC

D: NA
length: 14
J: TRBJ1-5
size: NA
V: TRBV24-1
CDR3: CATSESDRNQPQHF
DNA: TGTGCCACCAGTGAGTCTGACCGCAATCAGCCCCAGCATTTT

D: NA
length: 15
J: TRBJ2-7
size: NA
V: TRBV28
CDR3: CASSFRAIRTYEQYF
DNA: TGTGCCAGCAGTTTCAGGGCCATCAGAACCTACGAGCAGTACTTC

D: NA
length: 15
J: TRBJ2-5
size: NA
V: TRBV7-8
CDR3: CASSLIRSLSGEQYF
DNA: TGTGCCAGCAGCTTAATAAGATCCCTCTCGGGTGAGCAGTACTTC

D: NA
length: 15
J: TRBJ2-1
size: NA
V: TRBV24-1
CDR3: CATSDPRADYNEQFF
DNA: TGTGCCACCAGTGACCCCAGGGCGGACTACAATGAGCAGTTCTTC

D: TRBD1
length: 17
J: TRBJ1-1
size: NA
V: TRBV7-9
CDR3: CASSSDREEVWGTEAFF
DNA: TGTGCCAGCAGCTCGGACAGGGAAGAGGTTTGGGGCACTGAAGCTTTCTTT